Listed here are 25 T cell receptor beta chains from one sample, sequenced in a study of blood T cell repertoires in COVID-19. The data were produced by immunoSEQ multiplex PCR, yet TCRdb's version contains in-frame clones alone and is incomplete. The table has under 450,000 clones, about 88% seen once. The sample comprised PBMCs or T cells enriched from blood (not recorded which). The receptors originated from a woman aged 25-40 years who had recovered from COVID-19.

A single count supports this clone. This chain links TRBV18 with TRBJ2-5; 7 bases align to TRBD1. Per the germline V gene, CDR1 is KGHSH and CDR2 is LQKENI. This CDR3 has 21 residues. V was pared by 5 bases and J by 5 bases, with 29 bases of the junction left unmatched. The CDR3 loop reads CASSADGHRGSASVARETQYF. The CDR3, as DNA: TGTGCCAGCTCAGCTGACGGCCACAGGGGAAGTGCGAGTGTGGCCCGTGAGACCCAGTACTTC.

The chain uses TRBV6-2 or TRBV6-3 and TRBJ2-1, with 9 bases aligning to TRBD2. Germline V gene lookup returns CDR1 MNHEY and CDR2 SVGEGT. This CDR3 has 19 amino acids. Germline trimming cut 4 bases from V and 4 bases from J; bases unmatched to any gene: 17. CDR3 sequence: CASSSLAGRVRHHYNEQFF. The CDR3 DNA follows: TGTGCCAGCAGTTCCCTAGCGGGGAGGGTGAGGCACCATTACAATGAGCAGTTCTTC.

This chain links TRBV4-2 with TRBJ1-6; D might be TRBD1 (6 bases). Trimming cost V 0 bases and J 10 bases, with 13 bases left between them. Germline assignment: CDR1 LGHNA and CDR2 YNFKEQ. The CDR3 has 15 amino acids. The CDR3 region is CASSQDTGGGSPLHF. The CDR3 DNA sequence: TGTGCCAGCAGCCAAGATACGGGCGGGGGCTCACCCCTCCACTTT.

For the CDR3, the DNA is TGTGCCAGCAGTGAGGGCAGAACAAATAACTATGGCTACACCTTC. It is translated as CASSEGRTNNYGYTF. V usage is TRBV6-1 and J usage is TRBJ1-2; D ambiguous. V gave up 3 bases and J gave up 1 base, with 12 bases separating them. Per germline, CDR1 MNHNS and CDR2 SASEGT. The CDR3 spans 15 residues.

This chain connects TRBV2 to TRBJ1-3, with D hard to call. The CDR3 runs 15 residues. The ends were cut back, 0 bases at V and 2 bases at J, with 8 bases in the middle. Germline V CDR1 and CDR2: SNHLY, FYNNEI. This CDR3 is CASSEAGGTGNTIYF. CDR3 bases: TGTGCCAGCAGTGAAGCGGGAGGTACTGGAAACACCATATATTTT.

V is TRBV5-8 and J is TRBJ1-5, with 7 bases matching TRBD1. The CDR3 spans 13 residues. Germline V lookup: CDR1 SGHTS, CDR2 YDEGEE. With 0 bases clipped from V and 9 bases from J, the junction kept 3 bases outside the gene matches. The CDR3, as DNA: TGTGCCAGCAGCTTGGAACGGGACAGGCCCCAGCATTTT. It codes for CASSLERDRPQHF.

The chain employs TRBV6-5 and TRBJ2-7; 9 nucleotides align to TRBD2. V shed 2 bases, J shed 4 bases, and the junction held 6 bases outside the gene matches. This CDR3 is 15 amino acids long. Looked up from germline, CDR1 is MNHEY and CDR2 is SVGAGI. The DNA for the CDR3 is TGTGCCAGCAGTTACGGGGGGACTAGCTTATACGAGCAGTACTTC. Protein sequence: CASSYGGTSLYEQYF.

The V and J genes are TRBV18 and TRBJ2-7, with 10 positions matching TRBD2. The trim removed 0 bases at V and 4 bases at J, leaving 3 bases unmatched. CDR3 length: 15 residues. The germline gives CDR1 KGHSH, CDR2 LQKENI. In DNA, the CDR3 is TGTGCCAGCTCACCACCGGGACTAGCGACTTACGAGCAGTACTTC. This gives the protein CASSPPGLATYEQYF. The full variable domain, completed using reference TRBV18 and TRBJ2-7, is NAGVMQNPRHLVRRRGQEARLRCSPMKGHSHVYWYRQLPEEGLKFMVYLQKENIIDESGMPKERFSAEFPKEGPSILRIQQVVRGDSAAYFCASSPPGLATYEQYFGPGTRLTVT.

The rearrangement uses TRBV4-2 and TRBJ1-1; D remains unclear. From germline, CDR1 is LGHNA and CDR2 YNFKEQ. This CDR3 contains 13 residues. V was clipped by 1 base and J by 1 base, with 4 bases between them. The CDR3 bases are TGTGCCAGCAGCCAAGGGGCGAACACTGAAGCTTTCTTT. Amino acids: CASSQGANTEAFF.

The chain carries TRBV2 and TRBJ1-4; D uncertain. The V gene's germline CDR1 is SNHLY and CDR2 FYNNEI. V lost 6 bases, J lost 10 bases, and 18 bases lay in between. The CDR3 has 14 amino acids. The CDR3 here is CASRELPTPGKLFF. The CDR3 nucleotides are TGTGCCAGCAGGGAACTCCCAACGCCCGGAAAACTGTTTTTT.

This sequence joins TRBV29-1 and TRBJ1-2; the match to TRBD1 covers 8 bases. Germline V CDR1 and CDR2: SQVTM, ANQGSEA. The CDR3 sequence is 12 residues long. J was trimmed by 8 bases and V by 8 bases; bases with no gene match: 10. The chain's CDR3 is CSFPTGDGGYTF. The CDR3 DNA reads TGCAGCTTTCCGACAGGGGATGGGGGCTACACCTTC.

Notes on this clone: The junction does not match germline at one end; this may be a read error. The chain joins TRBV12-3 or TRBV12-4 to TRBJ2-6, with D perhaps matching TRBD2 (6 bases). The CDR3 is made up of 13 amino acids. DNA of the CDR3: TGTGCCAGCAGTTTTTCGGGGGTCAACGTCCTGACTTTC. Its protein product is CASSFSGVNVLTF.

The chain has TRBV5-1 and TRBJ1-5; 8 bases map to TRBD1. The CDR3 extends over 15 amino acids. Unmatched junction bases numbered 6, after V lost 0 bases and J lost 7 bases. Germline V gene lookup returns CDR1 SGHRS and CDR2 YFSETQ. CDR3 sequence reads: CASSLGTGIGQPQHF. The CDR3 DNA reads TGCGCCAGCAGCTTGGGGACAGGGATCGGGCAGCCCCAGCATTTT.

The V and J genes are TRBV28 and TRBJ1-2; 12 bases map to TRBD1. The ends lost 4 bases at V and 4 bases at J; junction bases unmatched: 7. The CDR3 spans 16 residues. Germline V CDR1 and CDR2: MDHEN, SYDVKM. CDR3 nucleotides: TGTGCCAGCAGTTCAACCCGGGACAGGGGGCTCTATGGCTACACCTTC. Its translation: CASSSTRDRGLYGYTF.

CDR3 residues: CASMHSPGELFF. The CDR3 bases are TGTGCCAGTATGCACAGCCCCGGGGAGCTGTTTTTT. The V call is TRBV19, the J call TRBJ2-2; D unclear. Germline loops: CDR1 LNHDA, CDR2 SQIVND (reference sequence). V gave up 7 bases and J gave up 6 bases, with 9 bases separating them. This CDR3 has 12 residues.

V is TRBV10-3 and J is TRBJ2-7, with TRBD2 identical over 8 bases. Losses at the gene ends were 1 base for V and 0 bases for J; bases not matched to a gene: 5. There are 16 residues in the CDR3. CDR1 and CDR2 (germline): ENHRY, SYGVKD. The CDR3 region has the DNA TGTGCCATCAGTGAGTATCTTGCGGGAGGCTCCTACGAGCAGTACTTC. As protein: CAISEYLAGGSYEQYF.

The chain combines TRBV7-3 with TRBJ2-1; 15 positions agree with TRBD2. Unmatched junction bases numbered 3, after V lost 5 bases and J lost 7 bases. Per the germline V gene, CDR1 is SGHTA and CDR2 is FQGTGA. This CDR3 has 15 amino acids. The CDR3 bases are TGTGCCAGCAGCCAGGGACTAGCGGGGGGAAATGAGCAGTTCTTC. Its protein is CASSQGLAGGNEQFF. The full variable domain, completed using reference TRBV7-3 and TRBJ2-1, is GAGVSQTPSNKVTEKGKYVELRCDPISGHTALYWYRQSLGQGPEFLIYFQGTGAADDSGLPNDRFFAVRPEGSVSTLKIQRTERGDSAVYLCASSQGLAGGNEQFFGPGTRLTVL.

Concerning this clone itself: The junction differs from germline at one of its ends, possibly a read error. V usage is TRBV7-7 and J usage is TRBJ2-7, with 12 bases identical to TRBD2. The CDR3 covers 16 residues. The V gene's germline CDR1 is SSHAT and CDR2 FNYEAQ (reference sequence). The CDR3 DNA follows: TGTGCTAGCAGCATCGGACTAGCGGGGCGAACCTACGAGCAGTACTTC. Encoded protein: CASSIGLAGRTYEQYF.

CDR3 region: CASSGISGRAPDTQYF. The CDR3 coding sequence is TGTGCCAGCAGTGGCATTAGCGGGAGGGCCCCAGATACGCAGTATTTT. The rearrangement links TRBV28 to TRBJ2-3, with TRBD2 matching over 11 bases. Germline V lookup: CDR1 MDHEN, CDR2 SYDVKM. V lost 5 bases and J lost 4; bases outside the gene matches: 8. There are 16 residues in the CDR3.

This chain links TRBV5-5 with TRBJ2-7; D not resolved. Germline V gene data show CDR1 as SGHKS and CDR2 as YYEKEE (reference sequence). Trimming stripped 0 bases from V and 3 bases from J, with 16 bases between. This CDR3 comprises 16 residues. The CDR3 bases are TGTGCCAGCAGCTTGGTTTTTGGCAGGTTTCTCTACGAGCAGTACTTC. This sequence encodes CASSLVFGRFLYEQYF.

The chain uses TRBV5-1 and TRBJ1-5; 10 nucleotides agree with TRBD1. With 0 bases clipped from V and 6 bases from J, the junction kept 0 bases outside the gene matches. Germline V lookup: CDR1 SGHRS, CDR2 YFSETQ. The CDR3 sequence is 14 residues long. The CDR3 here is CASSLGTGGQPQHF. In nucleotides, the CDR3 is TGCGCCAGCAGCTTGGGGACAGGGGGTCAGCCCCAGCATTTT. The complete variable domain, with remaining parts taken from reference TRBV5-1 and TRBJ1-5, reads KAGVTQTPRYLIKTRGQQVTLSCSPISGHRSVSWYQQTPGQGLQFLFEYFSETQRNKGNFPGRFSGRQFSNSRSEMNVSTLELGDSALYLCASSLGTGGQPQHFGDGTRLSIL.

CDR3 sequence (DNA): TGTGCCAGCAGCGTAGCTTACAGGCTAGCCGGGGAGCTGTTTTTT. Protein product: CASSVAYRLAGELFF. The rearrangement links TRBV9 to TRBJ2-2; tentatively, D is TRBD1 (5 bases). The CDR3 covers 15 residues. The germline CDR1 and CDR2 sequences are SGDLS and YYNGEE. The germline V and J ends were trimmed by 0 bases and 6 bases, with 12 bases remaining between them.

In DNA, the CDR3 is TGTGCCAGCAGGGGGACAGGGGGCTCCATTAGCAATCAGCCCCAGCATTTT. Its protein product is CASRGTGGSISNQPQHF. V and J are TRBV27 and TRBJ1-5; 12 bases are shared with TRBD1. The J segment lost 0 bases and the V segment lost 6 bases, leaving 6 bases of the junction unmatched. Germline values: CDR1 MNHEY, CDR2 SMNVEV (reference sequence). This CDR3 is 17 amino acids long.

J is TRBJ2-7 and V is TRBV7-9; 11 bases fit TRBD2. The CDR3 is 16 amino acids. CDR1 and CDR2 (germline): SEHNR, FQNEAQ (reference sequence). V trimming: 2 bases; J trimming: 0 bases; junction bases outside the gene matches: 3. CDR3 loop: CASSLLAGGRSYEQYF. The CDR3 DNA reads TGTGCCAGCAGCTTACTAGCGGGAGGCCGCTCCTACGAGCAGTACTTC.

The CDR3 DNA is TGTGCCAGCAGTTTCGGTGTAATCCACGAGCAGTACTTC. Its translation: CASSFGVIHEQYF. The gene calls are TRBV28 and TRBJ2-7; no clear D. The CDR3 covers 13 residues. Germline V gene sequence: CDR1 MDHEN, CDR2 SYDVKM. Deletions cut 3 bases from V and 5 bases from J, with 11 bases between.